This T cell receptor beta chain was identified in a study of cytomegalovirus exposure and HLA in healthy donors. CDR1 is SGHRS, CDR2 YFSETQ, per germline. V dropped 4 bases and J dropped 0; count of bases not matched to a gene: 14. This CDR3 contains 18 residues. Both 60 Vbeta primers and 13 Jbeta primers went into the PCR. Repertoires were generated with immunoSEQ multiplex PCR, while TCRdb's copy carries only in-frame clones and drops some. The sample comprises 200,000 to 250,000 clones, about 83% of which are singletons, and 1% to 1.5% rests with the top ten. The TCR sequence derives from a human donor in good health. Sequenced material: PBMCs. V gene TRBV5-1 combines with J gene TRBJ1-1; TRBD1 matches 8 bases. This CDR3 reads CASSVLPGQAPVNTEAFF. CDR3 sequence (DNA): TGCGCCAGCAGCGTCCTACCGGGACAGGCGCCCGTGAACACTGAAGCTTTCTTT. Using reference TRBV5-1 and TRBJ1-1 for the parts outside the CDR3, the full variable domain is KAGVTQTPRYLIKTRGQQVTLSCSPISGHRSVSWYQQTPGQGLQFLFEYFSETQRNKGNFPGRFSGRQFSNSRSEMNVSTLELGDSALYLCASSVLPGQAPVNTEAFFGQGTRLTVV.